The 20 T cell receptor beta chains presented below share a single source sample, sequenced in a study of early T cells in non-severe SARS-CoV-2 infection. MiXCR, run by TCRdb on the 5' RACE reads, gives a single entry per CDR3 protein. The profile shows 25,000 to 35,000 distinct CDR3 sequences, 6% to 7% of them singletons. Sequencing was carried out using whole blood. The receptors were sampled from an adult who was a healthcare worker with PCR-confirmed SARS-CoV-2 infection or an uninfected control (not recorded which).

This clonotype showed up many times. J is TRBJ2-5 and V is TRBV20-1, with 7 bases matching TRBD2. Per the germline V gene, CDR1 is DFQATT and CDR2 is SNEGSKA (reference sequence). Trimming took 6 bases from V and 5 from J; bases not matched to a gene: 6. This CDR3 contains 12 residues. The CDR3: CSAWGGMETQYF. CDR3 coding DNA: TGCAGTGCCTGGGGGGGTATGGAGACCCAGTACTTC.

This clonotype was observed at least ten times. The chain has TRBV27 and TRBJ2-4; 8 bases are a match to TRBD1. Trimming took 4 bases from V and 0 from J; bases not matched to a gene: 8. CDR3 size: 17 residues. In germline, CDR1 is MNHEY, CDR2 SMNVEV (reference sequence). The CDR3 loop reads CASSSVQQGVAKNIQYF. The CDR3 bases are TGTGCCAGCAGTTCCGTACAACAGGGGGTAGCCAAAAACATTCAGTACTTC.

The chain links TRBV20-1 to TRBJ1-1; 11 nucleotides align to TRBD1. The CDR3 extends over 13 amino acids. V gave up 7 bases and J gave up 4 bases; unmatched junction bases: 5. Germline loops: CDR1 DFQATT, CDR2 SNEGSKA (reference sequence). CDR3 protein: CSGQGQGGTEAFF. The DNA for the CDR3 is TGCAGTGGACAGGGACAGGGGGGCACTGAAGCTTTCTTT.

This clonotype was recorded at least ten times. The chain has TRBV6-2 or TRBV6-3 and TRBJ1-1; unclear D gene. The CDR3 loop spans 14 amino acids. Germline-derived CDR1 and CDR2 are MNHEY and SVGEGT. Trimming removed 2 bases from V and 2 bases from J, with 9 bases in between. The CDR3: CASSYGEKNTEAFF. As DNA, the CDR3 is TGTGCCAGCAGTTACGGGGAGAAAAACACTGAAGCTTTCTTT.

This clonotype was picked up many times. The chain links TRBV20-1 to TRBJ2-2; tentatively, D is TRBD1 (6 bases). The V end lost 7 bases, the J end lost 3 bases, and 12 bases lay between the germline ends. Germline CDR1 and CDR2: DFQATT and SNEGSKA (reference sequence). The CDR3 contains 13 residues. In DNA form, the CDR3 reads TGCAGTGTTACAGGGTCGGACACCGGGGAGCTGTTTTTT. The encoded protein is CSVTGSDTGELFF.

This clonotype was seen a few times. This rearrangement joins TRBV6-6 to TRBJ1-3; 8 bases align to TRBD1. The germline gives CDR1 MNHNY, CDR2 SVGAGI (reference sequence). Germline trimming cut 3 bases from V and 0 bases from J; bases unmatched to any gene: 4. The CDR3 spans 16 residues. The CDR3 region has the DNA TGTGCCAGCAGTTATCCCACAGGGGGCTCTGGAAACACCATATATTTT. Translation: CASSYPTGGSGNTIYF.

This clonotype was detected only a few times. The J gene is TRBJ2-1, the V gene TRBV7-2, with a possible D match to TRBD2 (5 bases). The CDR3 sequence is 15 residues long. Per the germline V gene, CDR1 is SGHTA and CDR2 is FQGNSA. Trimming removed 1 base from V and 4 bases from J, with 11 bases in between. The CDR3: CASSLGVAPYNEQFF. The CDR3, as DNA: TGTGCCAGCAGCTTAGGGGTAGCGCCTTACAATGAGCAGTTCTTC.

This clonotype was recorded many times. The chain has TRBV18 and TRBJ2-7; 8 nucleotides align to TRBD1. The length of the CDR3 is 15 residues. V lost 2 bases, J lost 2 bases, and 5 bases stayed unmatched. CDR1 and CDR2 (germline): KGHSH, LQKENI. CDR3 protein: CASSPSSQGAYEQYF. DNA of the CDR3: TGTGCCAGCTCACCATCGTCACAGGGGGCCTACGAGCAGTACTTC.

This clonotype came up many times. The chain employs TRBV5-4 and TRBJ2-3; weak D call: TRBD2 (6 bases). V was cut by 3 bases and J by 3 bases, with 11 bases left in between. The CDR3 has 14 amino acids. CDR1 SGHNT and CDR2 YYREEE come from the germline V gene (reference sequence). The CDR3 DNA is TGTGCCAGCAGCTATCCGGGACTTACAGATACGCAGTATTTT. It translates to CASSYPGLTDTQYF.

This clonotype occurred many times. The CDR3 region is CASLSNTEAFF. The CDR3 coding sequence is TGTGCCAGCTTGAGTAACACTGAAGCTTTCTTT. The chain recombines TRBV18 with TRBJ1-1; no clear D gene. This CDR3 has 11 amino acids. Germline V gives CDR1 KGHSH, CDR2 LQKENI. Trimming stripped 7 bases from V and 2 bases from J, with 5 bases between.

V is TRBV12-3 or TRBV12-4 and J is TRBJ2-2; D assignment may be TRBD1 or TRBD2 (5 bases each). The CDR3 is made up of 15 amino acids. V was clipped by 6 bases and J by 6 bases, with 17 bases between them. The CDR3 sequence is CASSPRPGTAGELFF. The CDR3 DNA is TGTGCCAGCAGCCCCCGGCCCGGGACCGCCGGGGAGCTGTTTTTT.

This clonotype was seen ten or more times. The chain has TRBV29-1 and TRBJ2-7; 8 nucleotides match TRBD2. Germline V gene data show CDR1 as SQVTM and CDR2 as ANQGSEA. The V segment lost 3 bases and the J segment 3 bases; nucleotides outside the gene matches: 10. The CDR3 covers 15 residues. This CDR3 is CSVEIGTSGDYEQYF. The CDR3 DNA sequence: TGCAGCGTTGAGATCGGGACTAGTGGGGACTACGAGCAGTACTTC.

This clonotype was counted many times. The chain links TRBV7-2 to TRBJ2-7, with 10 bases identical to TRBD2. This CDR3 comprises 16 residues. Germline V lookup: CDR1 SGHTA, CDR2 FQGNSA. V dropped 5 bases and J dropped 3; count of bases not matched to a gene: 10. The DNA of the CDR3 is TGTGCCAGCAGCCCGCCCGGACTAGCGGTAGTCTACGAGCAGTACTTC. It translates to CASSPPGLAVVYEQYF.

This clonotype was seen repeatedly, ten times or more. V usage is TRBV6-5 and J usage is TRBJ1-1; tentative D call: TRBD1 (6 bases). Trimming cost V 5 bases and J 1 base, with 14 bases left between them. In germline, CDR1 is MNHEY, CDR2 SVGAGI. This CDR3 region has 15 residues. The CDR3 region is CASSVNLGQNTEAFF. DNA for the CDR3: TGTGCCAGCAGTGTCAATTTGGGACAGAACACTGAAGCTTTCTTT.

At least ten counts were recorded for this clonotype. The gene calls are TRBV28 and TRBJ2-1; possible D gene TRBD1, 5 bases. V lost 3 bases and J lost 4, with 16 bases in between. CDR1 and CDR2 (germline): MDHEN, SYDVKM. This CDR3 is 16 amino acids long. CDR3 in amino acids: CASSFHRFTPYNEQFF. The DNA for the CDR3 is TGTGCCAGCAGTTTCCACAGGTTCACCCCATACAATGAGCAGTTCTTC.

This clonotype has a handful of counts. This chain joins TRBV10-3 and TRBJ2-4; TRBD1 is a possible D gene (7 bases). The germline V and J ends were trimmed by 6 bases and 5 bases, with 11 bases remaining between them. Germline CDR1 and CDR2: ENHRY and SYGVKD. The CDR3 covers 13 residues. The CDR3 sequence is CAISRGEENIQYF. In DNA, the CDR3 is TGTGCCATCAGCAGGGGGGAGGAAAACATTCAGTACTTC.

This clonotype appeared many times. The CDR3 loop is CATSRDRVNSPLHF. CDR3 nucleotides: TGTGCCACCAGCAGAGATCGTGTGAATTCACCCCTCCACTTT. The rearrangement links TRBV15 to TRBJ1-6; D remains unclear. Trimming took off 0 bases at V and 7 bases at J, with 7 bases between the two ends. Germline CDR1 is LNHNV and CDR2 is YYDKDF (reference sequence). The CDR3 spans 14 residues.

This clonotype has a count of ten or more. The rearrangement joins TRBV27 to TRBJ2-7; D is perhaps TRBD1 (5 bases). Deletions cut 5 bases from V and 1 base from J, with 9 bases between. Germline CDR1 is MNHEY and CDR2 is SMNVEV (reference sequence). The CDR3 is made up of 13 amino acids. CDR3 coding DNA: TGTGCCAGCAGTCTAGGACAATCCTACGAGCAGTACTTC. This sequence encodes CASSLGQSYEQYF.

Only a few counts were recorded for this clonotype. The chain carries TRBV5-1 and TRBJ2-7, with 7 bases aligning to TRBD2. Germline V gene sequence: CDR1 SGHRS, CDR2 YFSETQ. This CDR3 region has 15 residues. With 0 bases clipped from V and 0 bases from J, the junction kept 3 bases outside the gene matches. The CDR3, as DNA: TGCGCCAGCAGCTTGGTGAGCGGGACCTCCTACGAGCAGTACTTC. Its protein product is CASSLVSGTSYEQYF. Supplemented by reference TRBV5-1 and TRBJ2-7, the full variable domain reads KAGVTQTPRYLIKTRGQQVTLSCSPISGHRSVSWYQQTPGQGLQFLFEYFSETQRNKGNFPGRFSGRQFSNSRSEMNVSTLELGDSALYLCASSLVSGTSYEQYFGPGTRLTVT.

This clonotype was picked up many times. The rearrangement links TRBV29-1 to TRBJ2-3; D ambiguous. The germline V and J ends were trimmed by 4 bases and 3 bases, with 8 bases remaining between them. CDR3 length: 12 amino acids. The germline CDR1 and CDR2 sequences are SQVTM and ANQGSEA. This CDR3 is CSVGGLTDTQYF. Written as DNA, the CDR3 is TGCAGCGTTGGTGGCCTTACAGATACGCAGTATTTT.